The next 5 T cell receptor beta chains were all read from a single sample in a study of T cell responses to AZD1222 COVID-19 vaccine. Produced via immunoSEQ multiplex PCR; TCRdb's table is partial and in-frame only. The data show 130,000 to 150,000 clones, 80% to 90% seen once. Source: peripheral blood, taken on day 0 of AZD1222 vaccination. Receptor source: an adult in good health.

The V gene is TRBV30, the J gene TRBJ1-1, with a possible D match to TRBD1 (5 bases). Germline values: CDR1 GTSNPN, CDR2 SVGIG (reference sequence). The CDR3 runs to 13 residues. Deletions cut 2 bases from V and 4 bases from J, with 11 bases between. CDR3 amino acids: CAWSQGLGTEAFF. The DNA for the CDR3 is TGTGCCTGGAGTCAGGGCCTAGGCACTGAAGCTTTCTTT.

The V and J genes are TRBV14 and TRBJ2-7; D ambiguous. The length of the CDR3 is 15 residues. The V gene's germline CDR1 is SGHDN and CDR2 FVKESK. The V and J ends lost 5 bases and 0 bases respectively, with 14 bases between them. CDR3 coding DNA: TGTGCCAGCAGCATAGGGATCCATAGCTCCTACGAGCAGTACTTC. This translates into CASSIGIHSSYEQYF.

CDR3 coding DNA: TGCAGTGCTCAGGGGGAGGACAGGCCGTACTTC. Protein sequence: CSAQGEDRPYF. The rearrangement links TRBV20-1 to TRBJ2-7, with D possibly being TRBD1 (7 bases). V lost 5 bases and J 12 bases, leaving 17 bases between the germline ends. This CDR3 is built from 11 residues. Per the germline V gene, CDR1 is DFQATT and CDR2 is SNEGSKA (reference sequence).

The J gene is TRBJ2-7, the V gene TRBV5-1; D ambiguous. V lost 0 bases and J lost 6, with 10 bases in between. Germline V CDR1 and CDR2: SGHRS, YFSETQ. The CDR3 spans 13 residues. CDR3 sequence: CASSLVAPGEQYF. The CDR3, as DNA: TGCGCCAGCAGCTTGGTGGCCCCCGGCGAGCAGTACTTC.

Concerning this clone itself: One end of the junction fails to match germline, which may point to a read error. The chain links TRBV19 to TRBJ1-2, with 10 bases that match TRBD1. The CDR3 totals 13 residues. Germline V gene lookup returns CDR1 LNHDA and CDR2 SQIVND (reference sequence). The CDR3 nucleotides are TGTGCCAGTAGTATATCAGGACAGGGGGAAAACTTCTTC. It translates to CASSISGQGENFF.